The 9 T cell receptor beta chains below come from one sample, sequenced in a study of Ad26.COV2.S vaccination and SARS-CoV-2 variants. This table comes from immunoSEQ multiplex PCR, and its TCRdb copy is limited to in-frame clones, with some not included. The sample contains under 150,000 clones, roughly 85% of which appear only once. Sequenced material: peripheral blood, taken after recovery from COVID-19. All receptors derive from a human donor who had recovered from COVID-19.

This chain joins TRBV5-6 and TRBJ1-4; D gene unclear. This CDR3 comprises 14 residues. V lost 1 base to trimming and J lost 6 bases, with 10 bases between them. Per the germline V gene, CDR1 is SGHDT and CDR2 is YYEEEE. The CDR3 spells CASSLPGVDEKLFF. CDR3 DNA sequence: TGTGCCAGCAGCTTGCCCGGGGTGGATGAAAAACTGTTTTTT.

This clone was recorded only once. The rearrangement uses TRBV7-6 and TRBJ2-5; 11 bases match TRBD1. The ends lost 5 bases at V and 5 bases at J; junction bases unmatched: 4. The CDR3 consists of 14 residues. The germline CDR1 and CDR2 sequences are SGHVS and FNYEAQ. This chain's CDR3 is CASSLGTGGETQYF. DNA of the CDR3: TGTGCCAGCAGCCTAGGGACAGGGGGGGAGACCCAGTACTTC.

The chain combines TRBV5-1 with TRBJ1-3; no definite D call. The length of the CDR3 is 16 residues. The V end was cut by 1 base, the J end by 0 bases, with 11 bases between. Germline CDR1 SGHRS, CDR2 YFSETQ. This CDR3 is CASSLRTADSGNTIYF. The CDR3 DNA follows: TGCGCCAGCAGCTTGAGGACCGCCGACTCTGGAAACACCATATATTTT.

The V and J genes are TRBV6-2 or TRBV6-3 and TRBJ2-7, with D uncertain. Trimming left V 2 bases short and J 0 bases short, with 8 bases between. The CDR3 totals 14 residues. Germline CDR1 reads MNHEY; CDR2 reads SVGEGT. In DNA, the CDR3 is TGTGCCAGCAGTTACGAGACAAGCTCCTACGAGCAGTACTTC. This codes for CASSYETSSYEQYF.

The V and J genes are TRBV4-1 and TRBJ2-3; D not resolved. The length of the CDR3 is 13 residues. The germline V and J ends were trimmed by 4 bases and 5 bases, with 10 bases remaining between them. The germline gives CDR1 MGHRA, CDR2 YSYEKL. The CDR3: CASSPRTGDTQYF. In nucleotides, the CDR3 is TGCGCCAGCAGCCCCCGGACCGGAGATACGCAGTATTTT.

The chain joins TRBV6-6 to TRBJ2-6; D is possibly TRBD1 (6 bases). The CDR3 contains 16 residues. Germline loops: CDR1 MNHNY, CDR2 SVGAGI (reference sequence). V was clipped by 6 bases and J by 1 base, with 13 bases between them. The CDR3 region has the DNA TGTGCCAGCAGCGATCCGACAGGTTCTGGGGCCAACGTCCTGACTTTC. This gives the protein CASSDPTGSGANVLTF.

This clone was picked up one time. V gene TRBV25-1 combines with J gene TRBJ1-2, with D perhaps matching TRBD1 (6 bases). Trimming removed 1 base at V and 2 bases at J, with 11 bases between. Germline loops: CDR1 MGHDK, CDR2 SYGVNS. The CDR3 spans 15 residues. DNA of the CDR3: TGTGCCAGCAGTGAATTCGGACAGTCGAACTATGGCTACACCTTC. Its protein is CASSEFGQSNYGYTF.

The DNA of the CDR3 is TGTGCCAGCAGTTTAGGGACTAGCGGGGGGCCTAGCACAGATACGCAGTATTTT. Protein: CASSLGTSGGPSTDTQYF. The chain combines TRBV28 with TRBJ2-3, with 15 positions matching TRBD2. CDR3 length: 18 amino acids. CDR1 and CDR2 (germline): MDHEN, SYDVKM. J gave up 0 bases and V 2 bases, and 3 bases lay outside the gene matches.

This chain connects TRBV13 to TRBJ2-7, with 7 bases identical to TRBD1. This CDR3 is 14 amino acids long. The germline CDR1 and CDR2 sequences are PRHDT and FYEKMQ (reference sequence). The V gene end was trimmed by 0 bases and the J gene end by 5 bases; junction bases not matched to a gene: 4. The CDR3 is CASSLGQGTDEQYF. The CDR3 nucleotides are TGTGCCAGCAGCTTAGGACAGGGGACCGACGAGCAGTACTTC.